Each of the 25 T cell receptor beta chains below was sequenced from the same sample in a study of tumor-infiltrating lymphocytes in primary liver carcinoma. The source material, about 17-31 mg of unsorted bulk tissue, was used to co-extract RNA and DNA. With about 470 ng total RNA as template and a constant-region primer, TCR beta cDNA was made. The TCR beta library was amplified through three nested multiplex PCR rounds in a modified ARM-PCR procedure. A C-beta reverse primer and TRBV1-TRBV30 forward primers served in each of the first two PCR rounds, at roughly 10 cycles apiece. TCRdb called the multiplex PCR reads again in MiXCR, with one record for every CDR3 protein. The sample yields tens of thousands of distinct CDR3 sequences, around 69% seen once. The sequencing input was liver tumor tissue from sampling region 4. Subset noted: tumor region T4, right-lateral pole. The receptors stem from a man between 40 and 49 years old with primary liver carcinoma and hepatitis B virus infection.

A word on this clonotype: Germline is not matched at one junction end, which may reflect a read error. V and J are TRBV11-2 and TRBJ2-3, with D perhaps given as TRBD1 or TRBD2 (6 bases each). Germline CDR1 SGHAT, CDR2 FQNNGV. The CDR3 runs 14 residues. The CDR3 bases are TGTGCCAGCATCATCGCGGGGCCACAGGGTACGCAGTACTTT. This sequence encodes CASIIAGPQGTQYF.

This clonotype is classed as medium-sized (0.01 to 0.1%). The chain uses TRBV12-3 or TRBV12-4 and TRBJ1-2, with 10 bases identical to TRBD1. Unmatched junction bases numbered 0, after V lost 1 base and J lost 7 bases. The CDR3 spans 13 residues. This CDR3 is CASSLGQGAGYTF. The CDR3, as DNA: TGTGCCAGCAGTTTAGGACAGGGGGCTGGCTACACCTTC.

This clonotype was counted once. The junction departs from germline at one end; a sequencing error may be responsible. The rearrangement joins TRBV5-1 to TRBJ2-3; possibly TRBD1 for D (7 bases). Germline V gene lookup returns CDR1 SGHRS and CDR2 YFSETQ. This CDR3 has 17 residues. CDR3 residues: CASNLTGRIDGTDTQYF. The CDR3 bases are TGCGCCAGCAACTTGACAGGGAGGATCGACGGCACAGATACGCAGTATTTT.

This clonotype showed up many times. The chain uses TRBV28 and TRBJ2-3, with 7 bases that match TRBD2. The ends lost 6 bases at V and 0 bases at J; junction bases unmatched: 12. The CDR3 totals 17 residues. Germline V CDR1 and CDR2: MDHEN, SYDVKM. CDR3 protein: CASSQPLTSRSTDTQYF. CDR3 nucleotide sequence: TGTGCCAGCAGCCAGCCCCTGACTAGCAGAAGCACAGATACGCAGTATTTT. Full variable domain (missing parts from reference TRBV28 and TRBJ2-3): DVKVTQSSRYLVKRTGEKVFLECVQDMDHENMFWYRQDPGLGLRLIYFSYDVKMKEKGDIPEGYSVSREKKERFSLILESASTNQTSMYLCASSQPLTSRSTDTQYFGPGTRLTVL.

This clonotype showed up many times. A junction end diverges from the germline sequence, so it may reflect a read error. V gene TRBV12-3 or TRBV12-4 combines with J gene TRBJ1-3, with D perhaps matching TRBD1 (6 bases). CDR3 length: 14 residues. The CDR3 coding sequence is TGTGCCAGCAGTCTAGCAGGGGCTGGAAACACCATATATTTT. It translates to CASSLAGAGNTIYF.

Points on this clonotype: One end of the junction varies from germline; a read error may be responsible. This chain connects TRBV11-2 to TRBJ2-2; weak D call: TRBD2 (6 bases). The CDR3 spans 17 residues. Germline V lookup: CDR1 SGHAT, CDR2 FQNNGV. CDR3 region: CSNSLALGGANTGELFF. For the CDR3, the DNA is TGTAGCAACAGCTTAGCATTAGGAGGGGCGAACACCGGGGAGCTGTTCTTT.

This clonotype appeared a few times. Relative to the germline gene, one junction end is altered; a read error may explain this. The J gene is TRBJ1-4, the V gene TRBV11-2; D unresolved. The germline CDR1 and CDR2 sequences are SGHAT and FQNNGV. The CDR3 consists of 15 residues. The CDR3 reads CAGSLDGFANEKLFF. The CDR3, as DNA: TGTGCCGGCAGTTTAGACGGGTTCGCTAACGAAAAACTGTTTTTT.

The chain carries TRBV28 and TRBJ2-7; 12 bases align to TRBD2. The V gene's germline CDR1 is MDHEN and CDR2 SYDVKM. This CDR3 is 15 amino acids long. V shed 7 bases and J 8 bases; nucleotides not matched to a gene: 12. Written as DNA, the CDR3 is TGTGCCAGCAATTCCGGGACTAGCGGGTACCACAAGCAGTACTTC. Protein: CASNSGTSGYHKQYF.

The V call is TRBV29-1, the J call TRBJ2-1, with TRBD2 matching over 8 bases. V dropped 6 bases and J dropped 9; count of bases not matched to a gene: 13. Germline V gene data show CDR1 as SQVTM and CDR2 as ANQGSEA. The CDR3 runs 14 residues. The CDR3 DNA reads TGCAGCGTGGCGGGACTAGGGGGAAAGGTTGAGCAGTTCTTC. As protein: CSVAGLGGKVEQFF.

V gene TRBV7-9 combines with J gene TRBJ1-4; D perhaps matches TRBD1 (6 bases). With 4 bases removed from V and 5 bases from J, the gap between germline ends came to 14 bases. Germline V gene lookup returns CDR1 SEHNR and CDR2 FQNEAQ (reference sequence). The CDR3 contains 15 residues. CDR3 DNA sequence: TGTGCCAGCAGCTACCGACAGGTGTCAAATGAAAAACTGTTTTTT. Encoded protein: CASSYRQVSNEKLFF.

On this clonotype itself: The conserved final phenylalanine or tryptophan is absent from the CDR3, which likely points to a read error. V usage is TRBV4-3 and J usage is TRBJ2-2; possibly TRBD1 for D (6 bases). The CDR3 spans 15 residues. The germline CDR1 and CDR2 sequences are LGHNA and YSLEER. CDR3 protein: CAGSQAAGDTGELFS. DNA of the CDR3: TGCGCCGGCAGCCAAGCCGCAGGGGATACCGGGGAGCTGTTTTCA.

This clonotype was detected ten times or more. The DNA of the CDR3 is TGTGCCAGCAGCTTAGGCTCTGCGGGACTGGGAAGAGAGACCCAGTACTTC. Amino acid sequence: CASSLGSAGLGRETQYF. The chain employs TRBV7-9 and TRBJ2-5; maybe TRBD2 (6 bases). The CDR3 loop spans 17 amino acids. In germline, CDR1 is SEHNR, CDR2 FQNEAQ (reference sequence). V lost 1 base, J lost 4 bases, and 19 bases lay in between.

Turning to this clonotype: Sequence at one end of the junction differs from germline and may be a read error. CDR3: CASTQGDRNYGYAF. The CDR3 DNA reads TGCGCCAGCACTCAAGGGGATAGGAACTATGGCTACGCCTTC. V gene TRBV4-1 combines with J gene TRBJ1-2; TRBD1 might be the D (5 bases). Germline-derived CDR1 and CDR2 are MGHRA and YSYEKL. There are 14 residues in the CDR3.

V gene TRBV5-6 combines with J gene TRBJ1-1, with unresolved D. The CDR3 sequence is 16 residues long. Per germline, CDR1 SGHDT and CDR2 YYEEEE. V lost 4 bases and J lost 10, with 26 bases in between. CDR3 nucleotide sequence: TGTGCCAGCAGCCAGAATCACCCATACGTACGGGAGAGAGCTTTCTTT. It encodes CASSQNHPYVRERAFF.

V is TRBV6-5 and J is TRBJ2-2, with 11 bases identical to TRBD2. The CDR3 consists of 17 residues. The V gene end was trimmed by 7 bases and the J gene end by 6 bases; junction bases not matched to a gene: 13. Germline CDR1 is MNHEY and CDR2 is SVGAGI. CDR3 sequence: CASIPASLAGVPGELFF. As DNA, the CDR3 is TGTGCCAGCATCCCAGCCTCACTAGCGGGAGTCCCCGGGGAGCTGTTTTTT.

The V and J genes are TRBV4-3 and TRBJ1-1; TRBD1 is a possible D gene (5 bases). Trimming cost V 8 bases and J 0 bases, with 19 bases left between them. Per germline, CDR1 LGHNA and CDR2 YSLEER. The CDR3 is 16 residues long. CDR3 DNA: TGCGCCAGCGGCCCTGTGGGCGGGGGAATGAACACTGAAGCTTTCTTT. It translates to CASGPVGGGMNTEAFF.

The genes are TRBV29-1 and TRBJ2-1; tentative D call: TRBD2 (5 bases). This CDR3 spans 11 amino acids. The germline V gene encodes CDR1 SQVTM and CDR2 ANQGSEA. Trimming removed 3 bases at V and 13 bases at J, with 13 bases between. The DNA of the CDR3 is TGCAGCGTTGATGCAGTACTAGGACAGTTCTTC. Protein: CSVDAVLGQFF.

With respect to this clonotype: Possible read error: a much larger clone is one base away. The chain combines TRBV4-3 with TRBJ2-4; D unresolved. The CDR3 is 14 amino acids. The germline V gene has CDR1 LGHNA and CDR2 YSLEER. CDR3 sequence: CASSQDGLANSQYF. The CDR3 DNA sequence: TGCGCCAGCAGCCAAGATGGCCTGGCGAACAGTCAGTACTTC.

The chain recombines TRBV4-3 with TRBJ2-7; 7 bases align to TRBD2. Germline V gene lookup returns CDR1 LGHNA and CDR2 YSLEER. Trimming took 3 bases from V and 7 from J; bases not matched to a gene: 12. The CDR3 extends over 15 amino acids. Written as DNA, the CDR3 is TGCGCCAGCAGCCAGGAGCTAGTGGGAGGGTATGAGCAGTACTTC. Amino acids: CASSQELVGGYEQYF.

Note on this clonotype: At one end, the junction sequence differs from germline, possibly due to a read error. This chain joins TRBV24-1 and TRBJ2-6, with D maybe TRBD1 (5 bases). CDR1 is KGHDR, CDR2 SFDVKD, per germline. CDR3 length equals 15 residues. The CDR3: CATSDHLSGANVMTF. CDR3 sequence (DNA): TGTGCCACCAGTGATCACCTATCTGGGGCCAACGTCATGACTTTC.

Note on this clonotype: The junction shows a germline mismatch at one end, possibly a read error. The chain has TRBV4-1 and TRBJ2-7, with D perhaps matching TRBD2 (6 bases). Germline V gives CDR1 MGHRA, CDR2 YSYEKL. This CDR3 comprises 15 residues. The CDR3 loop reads CASSQGGRAYYEQYF. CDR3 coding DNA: TGCGCCAGCAGTCAAGGAGGGAGAGCTTACTACGAGCAGTACTTC.

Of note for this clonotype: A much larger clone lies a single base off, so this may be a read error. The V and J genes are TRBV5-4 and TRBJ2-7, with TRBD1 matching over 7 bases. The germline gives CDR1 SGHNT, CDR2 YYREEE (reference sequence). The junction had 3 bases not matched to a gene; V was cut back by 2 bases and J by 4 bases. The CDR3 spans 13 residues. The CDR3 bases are TGTGCCAGCAGCTTACAGGGGCTGTACGAGCAGTACTTC. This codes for CASSLQGLYEQYF.

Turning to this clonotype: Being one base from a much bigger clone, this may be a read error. The CDR3 sequence is CSVYLACDYGYTF. Written as DNA, the CDR3 is TGCAGCGTGTATCTTGCTTGCGACTATGGCTACACCTTC. The genes are TRBV29-1 and TRBJ1-2; D is undetermined. The CDR3 sequence is 13 residues long. Trimming pared 6 bases from V and 3 bases from J, leaving 14 bases between. Looked up from germline, CDR1 is SQVTM and CDR2 is ANQGSEA. The entire variable domain, with the rest obtained from reference TRBV29-1 and TRBJ1-2, is as follows: SAVISQKPSRDICQRGTSLTIQCQVDSQVTMMFWYRQQPGQSLTLIATANQGSEATYESGFVIDKFPISRPNLTFSTLTVSNMSPEDSSIYLCSVYLACDYGYTFGSGTRLTVV.

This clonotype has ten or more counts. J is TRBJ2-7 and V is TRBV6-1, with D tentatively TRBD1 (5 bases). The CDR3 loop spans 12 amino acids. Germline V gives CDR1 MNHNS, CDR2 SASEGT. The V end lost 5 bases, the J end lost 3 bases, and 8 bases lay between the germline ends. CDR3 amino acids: CASSTGFYEQYF. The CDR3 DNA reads TGTGCCAGCAGTACAGGATTCTACGAGCAGTACTTC.

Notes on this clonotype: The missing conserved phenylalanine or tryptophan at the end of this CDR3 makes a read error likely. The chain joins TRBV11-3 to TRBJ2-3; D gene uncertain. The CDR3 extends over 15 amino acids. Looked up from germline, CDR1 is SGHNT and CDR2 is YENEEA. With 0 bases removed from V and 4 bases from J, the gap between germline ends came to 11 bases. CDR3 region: CASSLESGRADTQYL. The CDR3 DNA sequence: TGTGCCAGCAGCTTAGAATCCGGGCGCGCAGATACGCAGTATTTA.